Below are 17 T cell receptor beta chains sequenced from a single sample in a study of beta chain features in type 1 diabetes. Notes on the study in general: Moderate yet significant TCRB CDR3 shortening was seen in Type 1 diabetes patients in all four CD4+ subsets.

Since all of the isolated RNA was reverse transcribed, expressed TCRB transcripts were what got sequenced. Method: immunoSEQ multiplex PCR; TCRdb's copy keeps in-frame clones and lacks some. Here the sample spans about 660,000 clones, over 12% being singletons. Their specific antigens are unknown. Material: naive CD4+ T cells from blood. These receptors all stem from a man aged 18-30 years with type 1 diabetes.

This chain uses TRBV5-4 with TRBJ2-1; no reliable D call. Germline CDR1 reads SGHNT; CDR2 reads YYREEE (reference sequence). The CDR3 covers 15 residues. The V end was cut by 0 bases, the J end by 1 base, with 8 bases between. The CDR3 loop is CASSLGATSYNEQFF. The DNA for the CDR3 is TGTGCCAGCAGCTTGGGAGCGACTTCCTACAATGAGCAGTTCTTC.

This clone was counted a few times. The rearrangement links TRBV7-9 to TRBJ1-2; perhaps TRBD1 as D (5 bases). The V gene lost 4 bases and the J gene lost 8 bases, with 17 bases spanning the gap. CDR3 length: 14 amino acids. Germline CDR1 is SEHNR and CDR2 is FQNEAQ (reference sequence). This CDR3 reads CASSSSGTLAGYTF. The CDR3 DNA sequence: TGTGCCAGCAGCTCGTCCGGGACTCTAGCGGGCTACACCTTC.

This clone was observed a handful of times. DNA for the CDR3: TGTGCCAGTTCTAGGACGGTACTAAACAATGAGCAGTTCTTC. Translated: CASSRTVLNNEQFF. The gene calls are TRBV7-9 and TRBJ2-1, with D hard to call. The germline V and J ends were trimmed by 9 bases and 5 bases, with 17 bases remaining between them. Germline V gives CDR1 SEHNR, CDR2 FQNEAQ (reference sequence). This CDR3 is 14 amino acids long.

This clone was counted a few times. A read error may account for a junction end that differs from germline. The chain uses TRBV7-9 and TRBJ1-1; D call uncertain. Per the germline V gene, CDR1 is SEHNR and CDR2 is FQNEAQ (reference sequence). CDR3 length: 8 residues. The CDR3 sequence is CASSIEGF. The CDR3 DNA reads TGTGCCAGCAGCATCGAGGGATTT.

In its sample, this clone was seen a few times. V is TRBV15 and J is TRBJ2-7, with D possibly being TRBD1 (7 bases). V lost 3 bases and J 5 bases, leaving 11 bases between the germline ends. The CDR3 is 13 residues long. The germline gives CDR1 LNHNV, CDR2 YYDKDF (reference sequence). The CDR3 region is CATSRGGQDEQYF. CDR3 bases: TGTGCCACCAGCAGGGGAGGACAGGACGAGCAGTACTTC.

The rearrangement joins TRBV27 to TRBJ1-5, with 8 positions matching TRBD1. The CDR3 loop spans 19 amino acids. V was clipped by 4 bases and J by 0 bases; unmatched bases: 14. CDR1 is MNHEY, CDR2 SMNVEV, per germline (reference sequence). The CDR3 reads CASSSEPGQDIYSNQPQHF. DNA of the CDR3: TGTGCCAGCAGTTCCGAACCGGGACAGGATATTTATAGCAATCAGCCCCAGCATTTT.

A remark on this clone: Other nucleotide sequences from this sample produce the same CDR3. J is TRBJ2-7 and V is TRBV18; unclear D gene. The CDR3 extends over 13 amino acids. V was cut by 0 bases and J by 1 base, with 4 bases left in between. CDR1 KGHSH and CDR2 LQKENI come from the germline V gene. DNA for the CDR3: TGTGCCAGCTCACCACCGAGTTCCTACGAGCAGTACTTC. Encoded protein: CASSPPSSYEQYF.

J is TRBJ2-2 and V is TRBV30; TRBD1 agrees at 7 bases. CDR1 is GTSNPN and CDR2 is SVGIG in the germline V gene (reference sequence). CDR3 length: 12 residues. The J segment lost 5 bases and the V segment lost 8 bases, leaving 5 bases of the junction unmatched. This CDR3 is CAVTRGTGELFF. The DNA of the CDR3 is TGTGCCGTGACCAGGGGGACCGGGGAGCTGTTTTTT.

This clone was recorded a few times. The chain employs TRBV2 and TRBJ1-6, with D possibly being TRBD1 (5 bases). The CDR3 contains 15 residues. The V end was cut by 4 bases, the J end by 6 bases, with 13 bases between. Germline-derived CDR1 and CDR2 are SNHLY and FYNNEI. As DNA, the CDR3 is TGTGCCAGCAGTGGGGATGGGGGTTTTAATTCACCCCTCCACTTT. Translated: CASSGDGGFNSPLHF.

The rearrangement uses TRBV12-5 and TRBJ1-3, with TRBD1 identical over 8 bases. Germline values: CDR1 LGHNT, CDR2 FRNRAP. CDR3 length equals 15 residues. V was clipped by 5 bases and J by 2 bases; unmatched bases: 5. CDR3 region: CASGAQGGPGNTIYF. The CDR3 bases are TGTGCTAGTGGTGCACAGGGGGGACCTGGAAACACCATATATTTT.

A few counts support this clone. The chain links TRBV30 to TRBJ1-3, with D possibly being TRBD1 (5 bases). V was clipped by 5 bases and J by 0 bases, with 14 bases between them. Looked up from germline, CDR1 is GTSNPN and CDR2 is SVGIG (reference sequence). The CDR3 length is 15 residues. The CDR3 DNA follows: TGTGCCTGGGATTACCAGGGCATCTCTGGAAACACCATATATTTT. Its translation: CAWDYQGISGNTIYF. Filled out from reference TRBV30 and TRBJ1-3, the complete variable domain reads SQTIHQWPATLVQPVGSPLSLECTVEGTSNPNLYWYRQAAGRGLQLLFYSVGIGQISSEVPQNLSASRPQDRQFILSSKKLLLSDSGFYLCAWDYQGISGNTIYFGEGSWLTVV.

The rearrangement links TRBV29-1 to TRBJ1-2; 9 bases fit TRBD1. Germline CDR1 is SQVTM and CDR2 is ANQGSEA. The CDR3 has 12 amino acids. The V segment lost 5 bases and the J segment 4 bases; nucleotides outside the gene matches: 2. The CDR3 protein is CSVRTGVYGYTF. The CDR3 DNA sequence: TGCAGCGTTCGGACAGGGGTCTATGGCTACACCTTC.

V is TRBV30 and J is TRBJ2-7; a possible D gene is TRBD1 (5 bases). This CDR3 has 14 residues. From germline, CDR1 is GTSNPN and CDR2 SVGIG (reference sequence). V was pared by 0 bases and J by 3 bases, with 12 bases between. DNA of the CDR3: TGTGCCTGGAGTGTCAAGACAGAGTTCTACGAGCAGTACTTC. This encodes CAWSVKTEFYEQYF.

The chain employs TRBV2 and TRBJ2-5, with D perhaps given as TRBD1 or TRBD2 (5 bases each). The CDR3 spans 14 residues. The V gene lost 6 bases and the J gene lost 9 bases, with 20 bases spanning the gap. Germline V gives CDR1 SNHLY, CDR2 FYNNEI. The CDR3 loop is CASRLTEPWDAQYF. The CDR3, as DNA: TGTGCCAGCAGGTTGACAGAACCTTGGGACGCCCAGTACTTC.

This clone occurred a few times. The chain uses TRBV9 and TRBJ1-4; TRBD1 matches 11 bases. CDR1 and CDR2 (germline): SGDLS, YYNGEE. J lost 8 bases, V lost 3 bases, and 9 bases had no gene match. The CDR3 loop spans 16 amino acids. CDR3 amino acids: CASSGRTGGIGEKLFF. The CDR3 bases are TGTGCCAGCAGCGGAAGGACAGGGGGCATTGGCGAAAAACTGTTTTTT.

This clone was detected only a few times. CDR3 sequence (DNA): TGTGCCAGCAGTACCTACCTCTCGGGTAACACTGAAGCTTTCTTT. It is translated as CASSTYLSGNTEAFF. V gene TRBV27 combines with J gene TRBJ1-1; D call uncertain. V was trimmed by 5 bases and J by 2 bases, leaving 15 bases between them. Germline lookup yields CDR1 MNHEY and CDR2 SMNVEV (reference sequence). This CDR3 region has 15 residues.

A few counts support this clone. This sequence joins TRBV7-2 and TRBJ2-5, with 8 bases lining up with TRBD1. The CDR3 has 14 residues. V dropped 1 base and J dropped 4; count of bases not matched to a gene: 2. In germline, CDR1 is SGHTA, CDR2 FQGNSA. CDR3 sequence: CASSLDTGGETQYF. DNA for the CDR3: TGTGCCAGCAGCTTAGATACAGGGGGAGAGACCCAGTACTTC.